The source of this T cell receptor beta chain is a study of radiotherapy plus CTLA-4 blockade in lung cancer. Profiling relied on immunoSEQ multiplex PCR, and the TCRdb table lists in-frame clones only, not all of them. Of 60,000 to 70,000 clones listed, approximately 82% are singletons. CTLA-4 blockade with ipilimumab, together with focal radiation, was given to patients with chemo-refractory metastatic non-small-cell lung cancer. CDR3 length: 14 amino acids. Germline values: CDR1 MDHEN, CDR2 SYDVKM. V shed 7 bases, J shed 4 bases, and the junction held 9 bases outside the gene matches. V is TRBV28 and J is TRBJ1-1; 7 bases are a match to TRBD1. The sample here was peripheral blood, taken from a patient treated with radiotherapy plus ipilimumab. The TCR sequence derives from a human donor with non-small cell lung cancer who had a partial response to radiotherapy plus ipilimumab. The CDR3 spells CASTRTGKGTEAFF. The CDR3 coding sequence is TGTGCCAGCACCCGGACAGGCAAGGGCACTGAAGCTTTCTTT.